Each of the 23 T cell receptor beta chains below was sequenced from the same sample in a study of blood T cell repertoires in COVID-19. Sequencing was performed with immunoSEQ multiplex PCR; in TCRdb, only in-frame clones are kept and a portion is missing. The table records about 270,000 clones, 88% of them present only once. Sequenced material: peripheral blood. The receptor set was obtained from a man aged 55 to 69 who had recovered from COVID-19.

This clone was seen only once. J is TRBJ2-7 and V is TRBV7-9, with TRBD1 as a possible D gene (6 bases). Germline values: CDR1 SEHNR, CDR2 FQNEAQ (reference sequence). Trimming took 4 bases from V and 3 from J, leaving 13 bases between them. The CDR3 covers 14 residues. The DNA for the CDR3 is TGTGCCAGCAGCTCCGGGACAAGCCTCTACGAGCAGTACTTC. This codes for CASSSGTSLYEQYF.

This sequence joins TRBV11-2 and TRBJ2-1; 14 bases are a match to TRBD2. The trim removed 4 bases at V and 4 bases at J, leaving 0 bases unmatched. The CDR3 length is 15 residues. CDR1 is SGHAT, CDR2 FQNNGV, per germline. The CDR3 loop reads CASSWTSGGYNEQFF. CDR3 coding DNA: TGTGCCAGCAGCTGGACTAGCGGGGGGTACAATGAGCAGTTCTTC.

The chain is built from TRBV6-5 and TRBJ1-4; 8 bases map to TRBD1. The V gene's germline CDR1 is MNHEY and CDR2 SVGAGI. V lost 0 bases and J lost 6; bases outside the gene matches: 3. This CDR3 is 15 amino acids long. CDR3 coding DNA: TGTGCCAGCAGTTACTCCGCAGGGGGCTATGAAAAACTGTTTTTT. It is translated as CASSYSAGGYEKLFF.

The rearrangement links TRBV11-3 to TRBJ2-7; 8 bases are a match to TRBD1. The CDR3 loop spans 15 amino acids. V shed 0 bases, J shed 3 bases, and the junction held 4 bases outside the gene matches. CDR1 and CDR2 (germline): SGHNT, YENEEA. The DNA for the CDR3 is TGTGCCAGCAGCTTAGACCAGGGGGCAAGCTACGAGCAGTACTTC. Translating gives CASSLDQGASYEQYF.

The J gene is TRBJ2-7, the V gene TRBV5-4; weak D call: TRBD2 (6 bases). CDR1 and CDR2 (germline): SGHNT, YYREEE (reference sequence). V was trimmed by 1 base and J by 3 bases, leaving 11 bases between them. The CDR3 consists of 14 residues. The CDR3 DNA reads as TGTGCCAGCAGCTTGCGGCGGGGTGACTACGAGCAGTACTTC. Translation gives CASSLRRGDYEQYF.

The V and J genes are TRBV30 and TRBJ1-1, with D hard to call. CDR1 GTSNPN and CDR2 SVGIG come from the germline V gene (reference sequence). This CDR3 is 14 amino acids long. The V end lost 0 bases, the J end lost 1 base, and 9 bases lay between the germline ends. The CDR3 DNA reads as TGTGCCTGGAGTGTAACAGACGGGAACACTGAAGCTTTCTTT. This gives the protein CAWSVTDGNTEAFF.

The rearrangement links TRBV7-9 to TRBJ1-2; TRBD1 agrees at 7 bases. V shed 1 base, J shed 13 bases, and the junction held 6 bases outside the gene matches. The CDR3 is 12 residues long. Germline V gives CDR1 SEHNR, CDR2 FQNEAQ (reference sequence). The CDR3 DNA sequence: TGTGCCAGCAGCTTAGTTGAGGGGGCAGGCACCTTC. Translated: CASSLVEGAGTF.

The chain has TRBV7-2 and TRBJ2-7, with 8 bases identical to TRBD1. The CDR3 sequence is 16 residues long. The V gene's germline CDR1 is SGHTA and CDR2 FQGNSA. The trim removed 5 bases at V and 1 base at J, leaving 10 bases unmatched. CDR3 in amino acids: CASSEHQGATSYEQYF. The CDR3 nucleotides are TGTGCCAGCAGCGAACACCAGGGGGCGACTTCCTACGAGCAGTACTTC.

In the case of this clone: Other DNA sequences within the sample encode an identical CDR3. The chain employs TRBV3-1 (or the pseudogene TRBV3-2) and TRBJ1-5, with a possible D match to TRBD1 (5 bases). V lost 4 bases to trimming and J lost 1 base, with 8 bases between them. This CDR3 region has 14 residues. Germline loops: CDR1 LGHDT, CDR2 YNNKEL (reference sequence). DNA of the CDR3: TGTGCCAGCAGCCGCAGGGTAAGCAATCAGCCCCAGCATTTT. Translation gives CASSRRVSNQPQHF.

The rearrangement joins TRBV7-9 to TRBJ2-5, with 10 bases identical to TRBD1. J was trimmed by 5 bases and V by 5 bases; bases with no gene match: 5. CDR3 length: 14 residues. Germline CDR1 reads SEHNR; CDR2 reads FQNEAQ (reference sequence). CDR3 sequence (DNA): TGTGCCAGCAGCGGGACAGGGGTGAGGGAGACCCAGTACTTC. The encoded protein is CASSGTGVRETQYF.

The rearrangement uses TRBV4-1 and TRBJ2-1; D is possibly TRBD2 (5 bases). Germline V gene sequence: CDR1 MGHRA, CDR2 YSYEKL. The CDR3 is made up of 15 amino acids. Trimming left V 2 bases short and J 10 bases short, with 18 bases between. CDR3 protein: CASSQYGTGIGEQFF. CDR3 coding DNA: TGCGCCAGCAGCCAATATGGAACCGGGATTGGCGAGCAGTTCTTC.

The chain uses TRBV5-1 and TRBJ1-2; D is undetermined. V lost 8 bases and J lost 3, with 17 bases in between. Per the germline V gene, CDR1 is SGHRS and CDR2 is YFSETQ. This CDR3 region has 14 residues. The CDR3 DNA reads as TGCGCCAGTGGCCGCGGGGAAGTCTACTATGGCTACACCTTC. Amino acid sequence: CASGRGEVYYGYTF.

This chain joins TRBV14 and TRBJ2-6; D is perhaps TRBD2 (6 bases). The CDR3 is made up of 17 amino acids. Germline CDR1 and CDR2: SGHDN and FVKESK. Trimming removed 2 bases from V and 0 bases from J, with 11 bases in between. The CDR3 DNA reads TGTGCCAGCAGCCAACCGGGAGTTCACTCTGGGGCCAACGTCCTGACTTTC. Protein product: CASSQPGVHSGANVLTF.

The chain carries TRBV6-2 or TRBV6-3 and TRBJ2-1, with a possible D match to TRBD1 (6 bases). From germline, CDR1 is MNHEY and CDR2 SVGEGT. There are 15 residues in the CDR3. The V and J ends lost 1 base and 7 bases respectively, with 14 bases between them. As DNA, the CDR3 is TGTGCCAGCAGTTACTTTGGGGGCCGCGCTAATGAGCAGTTCTTC. Amino acid sequence: CASSYFGGRANEQFF.

The rearrangement links TRBV27 to TRBJ2-2, with a tentative D call TRBD2 (5 bases). Trimming took 2 bases from V and 4 from J, leaving 11 bases between them. CDR3 length: 15 amino acids. Germline V CDR1 and CDR2: MNHEY, SMNVEV (reference sequence). CDR3 sequence: CASSLPSSGTGELFF. Written as DNA, the CDR3 is TGTGCCAGCAGTTTACCTAGCTCGGGCACCGGGGAGCTGTTTTTT.

This clone appeared a few times. The gene calls are TRBV5-6 and TRBJ2-1; D unresolved. The CDR3 has 11 residues. Trimming removed 6 bases from V and 7 bases from J, with 8 bases in between. Germline loops: CDR1 SGHDT, CDR2 YYEEEE. The CDR3 is CASTLSNEQFF. CDR3 DNA sequence: TGTGCCAGCACACTGTCGAATGAGCAGTTCTTC.

The chain recombines TRBV7-3 with TRBJ2-1, with TRBD2 matching over 8 bases. CDR1 is SGHTA and CDR2 is FQGTGA in the germline V gene. There are 14 residues in the CDR3. J gave up 7 bases and V 6 bases, and 8 bases lay outside the gene matches. The CDR3 DNA reads TGTGCCAGCAGTTTTACGGGGGGGAATAATGAGCAGTTCTTC. Its protein is CASSFTGGNNEQFF.

This chain connects TRBV9 to TRBJ2-5, with D possibly TRBD2 on 6 matching bases. Germline loops: CDR1 SGDLS, CDR2 YYNGEE. This CDR3 has 16 residues. V was shortened by 0 bases and J by 5 bases, with 17 bases between the two germline ends. The CDR3 DNA reads TGTGCCAGCAGCGTAGAGGGGAGGACCCCTCGGGAGACCCAGTACTTC. Protein sequence: CASSVEGRTPRETQYF.

CDR3 DNA: TGTGCCAGCAGTTACCCACGCGGGGGGGCATCGGATACGCAGTATTTT. This gives the protein CASSYPRGGASDTQYF. The rearrangement joins TRBV6-5 to TRBJ2-3; TRBD2 agrees at 9 bases. The CDR3 is 16 residues long. CDR1 is MNHEY, CDR2 SVGAGI, per germline. Trimming took 2 bases from V and 6 from J; bases not matched to a gene: 9.

This chain links TRBV7-2 with TRBJ2-6, with D perhaps matching TRBD2 (5 bases). V lost 2 bases, J lost 2 bases, and 13 bases lay in between. This CDR3 comprises 17 residues. The germline V gene encodes CDR1 SGHTA and CDR2 FQGNSA. The CDR3 spells CASSLKSGIAGANVLTF. CDR3 DNA: TGTGCCAGCAGCTTAAAGTCCGGGATTGCTGGGGCCAACGTCCTGACTTTC. The whole variable domain, filled in from reference TRBV7-2 and TRBJ2-6, reads GAGVSQSPSNKVTEKGKDVELRCDPISGHTALYWYRQSLGQGLEFLIYFQGNSAPDKSGLPSDRFSAERTGGSVSTLTIQRTQQEDSAVYLCASSLKSGIAGANVLTFGAGSRLTVL.

The chain links TRBV7-3 to TRBJ2-7; 10 bases fit TRBD1. The germline CDR1 and CDR2 sequences are SGHTA and FQGTGA. The CDR3 spans 15 residues. V was pared by 5 bases and J by 2 bases, with 6 bases of the junction left unmatched. The CDR3 DNA reads as TGTGCCAGCAGCCACGGGGACAGGGGCGCCTACGAGCAGTACTTC. Translated: CASSHGDRGAYEQYF.

This clone has more than one count but fewer than ten. The chain uses TRBV6-5 and TRBJ1-1; 7 positions agree with TRBD1. This CDR3 comprises 15 residues. J gave up 0 bases and V 6 bases, and 7 bases lay outside the gene matches. Germline lookup yields CDR1 MNHEY and CDR2 SVGAGI. The CDR3 here is CASRPMGQMNTEAFF. CDR3 nucleotides: TGTGCCAGCAGACCGATGGGACAGATGAACACTGAAGCTTTCTTT.

In this sample, this clone turned up once. This rearrangement joins TRBV27 to TRBJ2-6; D possibly corresponds to TRBD1 (6 bases). Trimming left V 7 bases short and J 0 bases short, with 13 bases between. The CDR3 contains 16 residues. Germline CDR1 MNHEY, CDR2 SMNVEV (reference sequence). The CDR3 protein is CASTRDKSSGANVLTF. CDR3 coding DNA: TGTGCCAGCACCCGGGACAAGAGCTCTGGGGCCAACGTCCTGACTTTC. Looking up the rest from reference TRBV27 and TRBJ2-6 gives the full variable domain: EAQVTQNPRYLITVTGKKLTVTCSQNMNHEYMSWYRQDPGLGLRQIYYSMNVEVTDKGDVPEGYKVSRKEKRNFPLILESPSPNQTSLYFCASTRDKSSGANVLTFGAGSRLTVL.